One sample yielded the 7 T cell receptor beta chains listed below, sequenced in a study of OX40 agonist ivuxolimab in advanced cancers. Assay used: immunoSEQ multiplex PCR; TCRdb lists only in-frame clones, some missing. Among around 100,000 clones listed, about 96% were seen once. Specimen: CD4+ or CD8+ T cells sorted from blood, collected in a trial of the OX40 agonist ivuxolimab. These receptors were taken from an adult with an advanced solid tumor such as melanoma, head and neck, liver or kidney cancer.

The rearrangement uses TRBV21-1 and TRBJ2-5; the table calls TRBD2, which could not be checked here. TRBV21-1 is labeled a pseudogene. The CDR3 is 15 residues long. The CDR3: CASSKRGSCWETQYF. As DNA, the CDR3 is TGTGCCAGCAGCAAACGGGGGTCGTGCTGGGAGACCCAGTACTTC.

CDR3: CASSLRLGQALNTEAFF. Written as DNA, the CDR3 is TGTGCCAGCAGTTTACGCCTAGGACAGGCCTTGAACACTGAAGCTTTCTTT. The rearrangement links TRBV27 to TRBJ1-1; TRBD1 aligns across 7 bases. The CDR3 length is 17 residues. Germline V gene lookup returns CDR1 MNHEY and CDR2 SMNVEV (reference sequence). V shed 2 bases, J shed 0 bases, and the junction held 9 bases outside the gene matches.

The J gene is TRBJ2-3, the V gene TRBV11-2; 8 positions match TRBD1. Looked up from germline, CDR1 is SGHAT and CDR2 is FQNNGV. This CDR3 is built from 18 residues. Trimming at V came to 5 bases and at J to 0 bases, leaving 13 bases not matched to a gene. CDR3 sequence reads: CASSQTLLGTGSTDTQYF. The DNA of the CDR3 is TGTGCCAGCAGCCAAACCCTTCTGGGGACAGGTAGCACAGATACGCAGTATTTT.

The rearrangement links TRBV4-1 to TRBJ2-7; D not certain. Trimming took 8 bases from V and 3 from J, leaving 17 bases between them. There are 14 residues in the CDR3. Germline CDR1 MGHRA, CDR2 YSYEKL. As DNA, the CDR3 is TGCGCCAGCTCCCTCCACAGTACCCTCTACGAGCAGTACTTC. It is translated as CASSLHSTLYEQYF.

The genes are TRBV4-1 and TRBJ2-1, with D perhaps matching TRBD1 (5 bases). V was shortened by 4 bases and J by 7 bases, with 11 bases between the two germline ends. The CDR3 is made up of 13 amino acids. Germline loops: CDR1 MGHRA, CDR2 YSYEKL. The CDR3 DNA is TGCGCCAGCAGCCTGGGGCAGAGAAATGAGCAGTTCTTC. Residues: CASSLGQRNEQFF.

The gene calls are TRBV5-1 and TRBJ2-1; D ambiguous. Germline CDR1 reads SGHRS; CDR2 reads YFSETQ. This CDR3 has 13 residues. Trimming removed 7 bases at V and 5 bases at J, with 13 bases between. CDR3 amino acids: CASYLVANNEQFF. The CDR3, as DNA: TGCGCCAGCTACTTGGTGGCAAACAATGAGCAGTTCTTC.

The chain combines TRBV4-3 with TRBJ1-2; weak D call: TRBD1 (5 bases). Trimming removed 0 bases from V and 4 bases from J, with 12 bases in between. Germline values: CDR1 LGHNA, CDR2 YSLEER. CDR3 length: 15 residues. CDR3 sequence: CASSQDRGGGYGYTF. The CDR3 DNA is TGCGCCAGCAGCCAAGATCGCGGGGGGGGCTATGGCTACACCTTC.